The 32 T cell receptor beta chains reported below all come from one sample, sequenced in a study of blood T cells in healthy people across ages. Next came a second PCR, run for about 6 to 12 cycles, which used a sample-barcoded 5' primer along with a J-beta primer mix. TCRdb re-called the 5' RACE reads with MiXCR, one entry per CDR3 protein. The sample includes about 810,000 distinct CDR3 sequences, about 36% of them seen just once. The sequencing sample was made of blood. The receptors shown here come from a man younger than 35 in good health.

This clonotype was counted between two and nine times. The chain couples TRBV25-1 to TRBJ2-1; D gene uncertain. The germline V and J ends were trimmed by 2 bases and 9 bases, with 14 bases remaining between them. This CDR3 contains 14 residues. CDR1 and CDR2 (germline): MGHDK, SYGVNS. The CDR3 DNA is TGTGCCAGCAGTGAACGTCTGGTGAATCCTGAGCAGTTCTTC. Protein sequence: CASSERLVNPEQFF.

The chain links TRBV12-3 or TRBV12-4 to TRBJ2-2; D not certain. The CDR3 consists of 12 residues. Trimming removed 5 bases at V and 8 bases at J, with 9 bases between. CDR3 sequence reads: CASSPIPGELFF. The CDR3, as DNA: TGTGCCAGCAGTCCAATACCGGGGGAGCTGTTTTTT.

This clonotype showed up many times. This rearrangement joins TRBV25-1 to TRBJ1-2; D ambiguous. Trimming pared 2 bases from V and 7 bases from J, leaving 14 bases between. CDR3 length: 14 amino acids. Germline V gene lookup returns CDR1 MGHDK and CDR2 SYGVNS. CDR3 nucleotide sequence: TGTGCCAGCAGTGAACTCCCCTCGGGGTCTGGCTACACCTTC. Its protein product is CASSELPSGSGYTF.

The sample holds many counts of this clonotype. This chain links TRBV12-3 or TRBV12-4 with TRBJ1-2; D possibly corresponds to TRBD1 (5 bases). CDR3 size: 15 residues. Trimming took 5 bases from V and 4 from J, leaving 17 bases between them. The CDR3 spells CASSPSGQGGYGYTF. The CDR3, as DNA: TGTGCCAGCAGTCCCTCCGGGCAGGGAGGCTATGGCTACACCTTC.

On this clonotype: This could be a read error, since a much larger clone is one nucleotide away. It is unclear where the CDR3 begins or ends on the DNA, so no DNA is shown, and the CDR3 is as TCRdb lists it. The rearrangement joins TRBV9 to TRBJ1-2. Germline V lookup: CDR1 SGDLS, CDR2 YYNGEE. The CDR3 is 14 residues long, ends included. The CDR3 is CASSVGLGIYGYIF.

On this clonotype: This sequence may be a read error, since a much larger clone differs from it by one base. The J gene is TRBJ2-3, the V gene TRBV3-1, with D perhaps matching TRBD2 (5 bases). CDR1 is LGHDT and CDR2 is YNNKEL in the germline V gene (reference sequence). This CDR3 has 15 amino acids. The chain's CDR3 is CASSQDAASTDKQYF. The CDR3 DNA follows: TGTGCCAGCAGCCAAGATGCGGCTAGCACAGATAAGCAGTATTTT.

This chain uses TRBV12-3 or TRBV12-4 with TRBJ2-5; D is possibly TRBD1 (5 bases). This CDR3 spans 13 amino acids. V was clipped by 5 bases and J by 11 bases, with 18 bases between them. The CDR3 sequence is CASSKEQVNEQYF. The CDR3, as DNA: TGTGCCAGCAGTAAGGAACAGGTGAATGAGCAGTACTTC.

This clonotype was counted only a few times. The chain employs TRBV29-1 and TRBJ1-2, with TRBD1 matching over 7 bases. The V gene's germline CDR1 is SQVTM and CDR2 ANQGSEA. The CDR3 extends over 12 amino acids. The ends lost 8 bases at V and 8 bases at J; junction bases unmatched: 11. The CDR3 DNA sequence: TGCAGCTTACGACAGGGCTCAGCAGGCTACACCTTC. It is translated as CSLRQGSAGYTF.

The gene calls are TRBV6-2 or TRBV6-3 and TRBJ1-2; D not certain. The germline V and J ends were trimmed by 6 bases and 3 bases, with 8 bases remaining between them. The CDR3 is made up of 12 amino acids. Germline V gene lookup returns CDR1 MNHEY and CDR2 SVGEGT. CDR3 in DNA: TGTGCCAGCAGGGAAACATACTATGGCTACACCTTC. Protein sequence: CASRETYYGYTF.

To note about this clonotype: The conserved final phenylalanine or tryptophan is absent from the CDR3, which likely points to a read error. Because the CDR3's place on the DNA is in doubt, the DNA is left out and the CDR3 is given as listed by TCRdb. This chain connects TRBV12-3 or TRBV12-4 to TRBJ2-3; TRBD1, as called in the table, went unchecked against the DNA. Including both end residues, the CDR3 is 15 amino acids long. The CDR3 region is CASSLQGLGSDTEYS.

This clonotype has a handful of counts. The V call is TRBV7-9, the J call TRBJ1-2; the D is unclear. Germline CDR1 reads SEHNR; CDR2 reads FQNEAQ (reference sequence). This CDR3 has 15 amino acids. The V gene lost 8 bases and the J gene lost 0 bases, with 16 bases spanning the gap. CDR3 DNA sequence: TGTGCCAGCCAACCCTGGGCTAAAGCTAACTATGGCTACACCTTC. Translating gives CASQPWAKANYGYTF. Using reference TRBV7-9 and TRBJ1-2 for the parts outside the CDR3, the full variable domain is DTGVSQNPRHKITKRGQNVTFRCDPISEHNRLYWYRQTLGQGPEFLTYFQNEAQLEKSRLLSDRFSAERPKGSFSTLEIQRTEQGDSAMYLCASQPWAKANYGYTFGSGTRLTVV.

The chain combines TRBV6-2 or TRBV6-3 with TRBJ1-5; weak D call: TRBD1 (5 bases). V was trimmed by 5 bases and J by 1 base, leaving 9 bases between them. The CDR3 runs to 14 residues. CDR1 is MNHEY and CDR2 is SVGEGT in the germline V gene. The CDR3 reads CASSDGASNQPQHF. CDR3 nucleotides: TGTGCCAGCAGTGACGGGGCGAGCAATCAGCCCCAGCATTTT.

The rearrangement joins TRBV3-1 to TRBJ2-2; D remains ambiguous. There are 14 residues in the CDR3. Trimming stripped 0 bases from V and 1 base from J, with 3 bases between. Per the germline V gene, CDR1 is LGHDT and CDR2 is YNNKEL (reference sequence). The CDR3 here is CASSQDWNTGELFF. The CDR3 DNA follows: TGTGCCAGCAGCCAAGATTGGAACACCGGGGAGCTGTTTTTT.

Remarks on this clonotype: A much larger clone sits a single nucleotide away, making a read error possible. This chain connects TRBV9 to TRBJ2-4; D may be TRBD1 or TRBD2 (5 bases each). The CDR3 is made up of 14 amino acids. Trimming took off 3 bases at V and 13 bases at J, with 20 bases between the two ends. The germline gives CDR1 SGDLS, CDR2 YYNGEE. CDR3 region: CASSAGTDWENQYF. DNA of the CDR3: TGTGCCAGCAGCGCTGGGACGGACTGGGAGAACCAGTACTTC.

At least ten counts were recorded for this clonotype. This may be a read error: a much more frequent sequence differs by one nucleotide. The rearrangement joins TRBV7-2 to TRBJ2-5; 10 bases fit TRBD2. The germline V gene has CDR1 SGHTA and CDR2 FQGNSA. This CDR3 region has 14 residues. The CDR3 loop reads CASSVASGGWEQYF. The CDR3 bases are TGTGCCAGCAGCGTAGCTAGCGGGGGTTGGGAGCAGTACTTC.

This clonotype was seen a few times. CDR3 loop: CSASDRGLDYGYTF. DNA of the CDR3: TGCAGTGCTTCGGACAGGGGGCTGGACTATGGCTACACCTTC. The genes are TRBV20-1 and TRBJ1-2; TRBD1 matches at 11 bases. The CDR3 is 14 residues long. Germline values: CDR1 DFQATT, CDR2 SNEGSKA (reference sequence). Trimming removed 5 bases from V and 3 bases from J; junction bases left unmatched: 5.

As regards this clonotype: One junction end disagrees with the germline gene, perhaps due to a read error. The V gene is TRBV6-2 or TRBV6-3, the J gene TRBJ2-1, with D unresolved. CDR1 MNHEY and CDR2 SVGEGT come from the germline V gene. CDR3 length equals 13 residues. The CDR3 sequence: CASSDSTYNEQFF. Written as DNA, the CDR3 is TGTGCCAGCAGTGACTCCACATACAATGAGCAGTTCTTC.

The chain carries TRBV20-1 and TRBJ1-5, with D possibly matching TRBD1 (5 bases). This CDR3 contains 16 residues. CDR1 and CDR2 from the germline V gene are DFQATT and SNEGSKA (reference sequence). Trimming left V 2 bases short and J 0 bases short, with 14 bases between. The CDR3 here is CSARNPDSDSNQPQHF. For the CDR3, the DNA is TGCAGTGCTAGAAACCCAGACAGTGATAGCAATCAGCCCCAGCATTTT.

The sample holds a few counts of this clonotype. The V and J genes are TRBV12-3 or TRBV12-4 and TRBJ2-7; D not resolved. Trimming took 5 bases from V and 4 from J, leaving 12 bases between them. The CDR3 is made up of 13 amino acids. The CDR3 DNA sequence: TGTGCCAGCAGTGTAACCCATACATACGAGCAGTACTTC. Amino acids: CASSVTHTYEQYF.

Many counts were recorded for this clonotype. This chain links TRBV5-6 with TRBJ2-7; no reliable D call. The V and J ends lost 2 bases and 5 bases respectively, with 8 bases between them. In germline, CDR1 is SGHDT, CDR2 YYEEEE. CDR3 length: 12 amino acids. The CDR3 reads CASSFSADEQYF. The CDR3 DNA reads TGTGCCAGCAGCTTTTCCGCCGACGAGCAGTACTTC.

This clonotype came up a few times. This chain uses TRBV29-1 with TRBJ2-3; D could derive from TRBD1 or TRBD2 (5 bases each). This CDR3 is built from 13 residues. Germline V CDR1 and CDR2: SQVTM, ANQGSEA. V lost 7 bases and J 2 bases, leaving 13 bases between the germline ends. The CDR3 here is CSAGRILTDTQYF. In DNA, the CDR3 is TGCAGCGCGGGACGGATACTCACAGATACGCAGTATTTT.

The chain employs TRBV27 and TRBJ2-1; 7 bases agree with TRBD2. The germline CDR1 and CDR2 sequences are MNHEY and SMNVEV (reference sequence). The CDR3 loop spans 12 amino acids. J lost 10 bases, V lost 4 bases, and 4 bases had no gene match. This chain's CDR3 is CASSWGTNEQFF. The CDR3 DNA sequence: TGTGCCAGCAGTTGGGGGACTAACGAGCAGTTCTTC.

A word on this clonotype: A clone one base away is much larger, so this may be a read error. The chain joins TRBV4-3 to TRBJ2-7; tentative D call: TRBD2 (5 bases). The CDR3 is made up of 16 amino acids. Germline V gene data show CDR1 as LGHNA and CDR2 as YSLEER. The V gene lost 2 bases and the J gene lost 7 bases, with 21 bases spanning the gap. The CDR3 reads CASSQSFRREHNEQYF. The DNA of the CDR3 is TGCGCCAGCAGCCAAAGCTTTAGAAGGGAGCACAATGAGCAGTACTTC.

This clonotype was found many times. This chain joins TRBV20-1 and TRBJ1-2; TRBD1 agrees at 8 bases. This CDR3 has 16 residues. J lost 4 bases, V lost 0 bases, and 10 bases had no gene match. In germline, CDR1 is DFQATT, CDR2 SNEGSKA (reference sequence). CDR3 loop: CSARDVETGGGYGYTF. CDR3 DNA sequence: TGCAGTGCTAGAGATGTAGAAACAGGGGGGGGCTATGGCTACACCTTC.

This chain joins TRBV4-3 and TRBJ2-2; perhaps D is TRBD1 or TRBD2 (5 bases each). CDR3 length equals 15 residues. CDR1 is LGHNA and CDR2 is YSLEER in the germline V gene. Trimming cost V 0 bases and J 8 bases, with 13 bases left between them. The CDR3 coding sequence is TGCGCCAGCAGCCAAGAGGGGGTTCGTCCAGGGGAGCTGTTTTTT. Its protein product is CASSQEGVRPGELFF.

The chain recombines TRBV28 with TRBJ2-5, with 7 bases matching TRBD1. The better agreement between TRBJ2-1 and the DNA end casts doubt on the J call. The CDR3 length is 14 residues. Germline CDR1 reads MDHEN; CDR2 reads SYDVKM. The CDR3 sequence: CASSGPHRGETQFF. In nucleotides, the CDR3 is TGTGCCAGCAGTGGCCCTCACAGGGGCGAGACCCAGTTCTTC.

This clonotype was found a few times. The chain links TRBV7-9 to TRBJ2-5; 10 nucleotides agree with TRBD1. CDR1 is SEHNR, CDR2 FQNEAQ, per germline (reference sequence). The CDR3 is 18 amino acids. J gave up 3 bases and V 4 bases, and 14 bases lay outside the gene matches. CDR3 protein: CASSWVTVSGTGEETQYF. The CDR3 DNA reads TGTGCCAGCAGCTGGGTTACGGTATCCGGGACAGGGGAAGAGACCCAGTACTTC. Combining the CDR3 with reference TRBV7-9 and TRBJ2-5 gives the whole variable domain DTGVSQNPRHKITKRGQNVTFRCDPISEHNRLYWYRQTLGQGPEFLTYFQNEAQLEKSRLLSDRFSAERPKGSFSTLEIQRTEQGDSAMYLCASSWVTVSGTGEETQYFGPGTRLLVL.

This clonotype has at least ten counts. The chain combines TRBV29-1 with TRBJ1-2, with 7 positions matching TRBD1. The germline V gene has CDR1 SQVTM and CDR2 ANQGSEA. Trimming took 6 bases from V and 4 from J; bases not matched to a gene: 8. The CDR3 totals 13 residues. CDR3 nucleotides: TGCAGCGTGCGGGGACAGAGTTTCTATGGCTACACCTTC. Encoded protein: CSVRGQSFYGYTF. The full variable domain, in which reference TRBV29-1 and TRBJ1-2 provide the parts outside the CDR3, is SAVISQKPSRDICQRGTSLTIQCQVDSQVTMMFWYRQQPGQSLTLIATANQGSEATYESGFVIDKFPISRPNLTFSTLTVSNMSPEDSSIYLCSVRGQSFYGYTFGSGTRLTVV.

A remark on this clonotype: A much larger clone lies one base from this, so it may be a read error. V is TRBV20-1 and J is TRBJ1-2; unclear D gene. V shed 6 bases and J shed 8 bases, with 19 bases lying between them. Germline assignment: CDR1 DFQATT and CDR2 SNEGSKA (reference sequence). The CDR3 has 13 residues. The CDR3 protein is CSAASMSFSGYTF. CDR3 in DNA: TGCAGTGCGGCATCTATGTCGTTTTCCGGCTACACCTTC.

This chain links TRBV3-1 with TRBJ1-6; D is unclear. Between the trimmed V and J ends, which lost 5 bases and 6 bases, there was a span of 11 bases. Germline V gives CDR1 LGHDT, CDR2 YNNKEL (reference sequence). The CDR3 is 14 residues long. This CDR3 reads CASSYQEINSPLHF. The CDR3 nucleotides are TGTGCCAGCAGCTACCAGGAGATTAATTCACCCCTCCACTTT.

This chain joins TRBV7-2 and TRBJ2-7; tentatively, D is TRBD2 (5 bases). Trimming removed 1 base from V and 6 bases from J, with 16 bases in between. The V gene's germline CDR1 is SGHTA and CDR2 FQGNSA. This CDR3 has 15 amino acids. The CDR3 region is CASSLGVSSGSEQYF. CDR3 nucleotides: TGTGCCAGCAGCTTAGGGGTATCGTCGGGGTCCGAGCAGTACTTC.

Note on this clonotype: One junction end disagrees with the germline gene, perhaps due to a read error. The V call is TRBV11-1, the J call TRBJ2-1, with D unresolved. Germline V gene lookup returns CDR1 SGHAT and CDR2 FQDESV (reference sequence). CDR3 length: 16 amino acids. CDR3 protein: CASSRGAGREGNEKFF. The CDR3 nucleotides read TGTGCCAGCAGCAGAGGAGCAGGCCGAGAAGGCAATGAGAAGTTCTTC.